This TCR beta chain was captured by sequencing in a study of T cell responses to AZD1222 COVID-19 vaccine. CDR3 length equals 14 residues. CDR1 and CDR2 from the germline V gene are ENHRY and SYGVKD. V was clipped by 6 bases and J by 10 bases; unmatched bases: 7. To note about this clone: Its specificity is not known.

Some clones are missing from TCRdb's copy, which holds only in-frame ones; the method was immunoSEQ multiplex PCR. The sample lists about 76,000 clones; 70% to 90% were seen once. Findings and limits, study-wide: Mostly white British, mostly female donors; authors suggested clonal diversity may be underestimated. Breadth and depth of Spike-specific TCRs rose after two AZD1222 doses. The span of vaccine-associated CD4 TCRs extended across spike, with dominance at 160-218 and 743-854.

The clonotype was recovered from an adult in good health. This material consisted of peripheral blood, taken on day 0 of AZD1222 vaccination. The chain is built from TRBV10-3 and TRBJ2-1, with 12 bases aligning to TRBD1. The CDR3 region is CAIRAGQGAWEQFF. The CDR3 nucleotides are TGTGCCATCAGGGCGGGACAGGGGGCTTGGGAGCAGTTCTTC.